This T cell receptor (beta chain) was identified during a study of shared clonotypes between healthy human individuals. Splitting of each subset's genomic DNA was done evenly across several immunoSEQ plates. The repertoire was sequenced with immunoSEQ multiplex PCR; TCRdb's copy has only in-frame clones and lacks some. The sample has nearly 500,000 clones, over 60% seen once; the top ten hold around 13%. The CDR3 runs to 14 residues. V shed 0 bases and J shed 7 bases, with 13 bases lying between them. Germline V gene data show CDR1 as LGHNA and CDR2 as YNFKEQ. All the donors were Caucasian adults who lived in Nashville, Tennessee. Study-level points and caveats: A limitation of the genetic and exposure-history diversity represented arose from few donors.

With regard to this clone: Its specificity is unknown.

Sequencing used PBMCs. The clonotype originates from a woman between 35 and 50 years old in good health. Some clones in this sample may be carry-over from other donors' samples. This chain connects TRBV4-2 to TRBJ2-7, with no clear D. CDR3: CASSQELVGYEQYF. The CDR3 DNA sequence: TGTGCCAGCAGCCAAGAGCTTGTAGGGTATGAGCAGTACTTC.